One TCR beta chain is described in this entry. The sample originates from a study of sequential checkpoint blockade in melanoma. Turning to the study itself: First-line arms were nivolumab then ipilimumab, or the reverse, randomized 1:1.

Profiled with immunoSEQ multiplex PCR; TCRdb holds only in-frame clones, not every one. Found here are a few thousand clones, 40% to 55% of them singletons; the top ten hold around two fifths. As to treatment: randomized to nivolumab then ipilimumab (arm A) or the reverse (arm B). Live CD3+CD8+ CD19− CD56− cells were sorted from PBMCs. The CDR3 contains 13 residues. Germline values: CDR1 MNHEY, CDR2 SMNVEV (reference sequence). V was clipped by 0 bases and J by 8 bases, with 10 bases between them. The J gene is TRBJ1-1, the V gene TRBV27; possible D gene TRBD1, 6 bases. The sample consisted of CD8+ T cells sorted from blood (inferred from file names), taken from a patient given nivolumab and ipilimumab in sequence. The receptor's source is a human donor with melanoma. CDR3 sequence: CASSLSRRGEAFF. In DNA, the CDR3 is TGTGCCAGCAGTTTATCTCGCAGGGGAGAAGCTTTCTTT.